The 10 T cell receptor beta chains below were found in one sample sequenced in a study of T-cell reconstitution after alpha-beta-depleted transplantation in children. Unique molecular identifiers featured in how the TCRbeta library was prepared. TCRdb used MiXCR to reprocess the PCR reads, holding one entry per CDR3 protein. The data hold roughly 310,000 distinct CDR3 sequences, with around 20% observed a single time. Sequencing was performed on PBMCs, mostly from graft donor cells, taken 180 days after TCRalphabeta/CD19-depleted stem cell transplant. These receptors all come from a male patient between 10 and 17 years old who had a stem cell transplant for acute lymphoblastic leukemia, so the T cells may come from the graft donor.

The rearrangement uses TRBV7-9 and TRBJ2-7; 9 nucleotides agree with TRBD1. In germline, CDR1 is SEHNR, CDR2 FQNEAQ (reference sequence). The V segment lost 5 bases and the J segment 7 bases; nucleotides outside the gene matches: 9. The CDR3 has 14 residues. The CDR3 loop reads CASSPQGAGGEQYF. The CDR3 DNA reads TGTGCCAGCAGCCCACAGGGGGCAGGAGGAGAGCAGTACTTC.

There are a few counts of this clonotype. V gene TRBV12-3 or TRBV12-4 combines with J gene TRBJ1-2; possibly TRBD1 for D (6 bases). V lost 6 bases, J lost 6 bases, and 11 bases lay in between. The CDR3 runs 12 residues. The DNA for the CDR3 is TGTGCCAGCAGCTATCACAGGGATGGCTACACCTTC. Protein product: CASSYHRDGYTF.

This clonotype was counted a few times. This CDR3 is CATSDFAGEQYF. CDR3 coding DNA: TGTGCCACCAGTGATTTTGCGGGGGAGCAGTACTTC. This chain links TRBV24-1 with TRBJ2-7; perhaps TRBD2 as D (6 bases). The CDR3 contains 12 residues. Trimming shortened V by 1 base and J by 7 bases, and 7 bases separated the two germline ends. Looked up from germline, CDR1 is KGHDR and CDR2 is SFDVKD.

The chain recombines TRBV20-1 with TRBJ2-3, with D possibly matching TRBD2 (5 bases). This CDR3 has 11 residues. Deletions cut 4 bases from V and 6 bases from J, with 8 bases between. Germline values: CDR1 DFQATT, CDR2 SNEGSKA (reference sequence). The CDR3 sequence is CSAMRVDTQYF. CDR3 in DNA: TGCAGTGCTATGCGGGTGGATACGCAGTATTTT.

CDR3 region: CASSLGPLAGDTQYF. CDR3 DNA sequence: TGCGCCAGCAGCTTGGGGCCTCTGGCTGGAGATACGCAGTATTTT. The rearrangement uses TRBV5-1 and TRBJ2-3; D remains ambiguous. This CDR3 is 15 amino acids long. Germline values: CDR1 SGHRS, CDR2 YFSETQ. V shed 0 bases and J shed 5 bases, with 13 bases lying between them.

The chain is built from TRBV3-1 and TRBJ2-5; a possible D gene is TRBD2 (5 bases). The CDR3 is made up of 18 amino acids. Germline CDR1 reads LGHDT; CDR2 reads YNNKEL (reference sequence). V was trimmed by 0 bases and J by 0 bases, leaving 17 bases between them. This chain's CDR3 is CASSQEGPLAAYQETQYF. The CDR3 bases are TGTGCCAGCAGCCAAGAAGGGCCGCTAGCAGCGTACCAAGAGACCCAGTACTTC.

V usage is TRBV27 and J usage is TRBJ2-7; TRBD1 matches at 7 bases. Germline V CDR1 and CDR2: MNHEY, SMNVEV (reference sequence). With V trimmed by 5 bases and J by 3 bases, 13 bases remained unmatched. The length of the CDR3 is 16 residues. The CDR3 spells CASSVDLPGQHYEQYF. The CDR3 nucleotides read TGTGCCAGCAGTGTAGACCTTCCGGGACAGCACTACGAGCAGTACTTC.

V usage is TRBV24-1 and J usage is TRBJ2-7; possibly TRBD1 or TRBD2 for D (5 bases each). The V gene lost 6 bases and the J gene lost 4 bases, with 21 bases spanning the gap. The CDR3 contains 16 residues. Per the germline V gene, CDR1 is KGHDR and CDR2 is SFDVKD. CDR3 nucleotides: TGTGCCACCAGTACTAACCGACAGTACTGCGGGTACGAGCAGTACTTC. Translated, it gives CATSTNRQYCGYEQYF.

The chain couples TRBV29-1 to TRBJ1-2; possible D gene TRBD1, 5 bases. The germline V and J ends were trimmed by 4 bases and 8 bases, with 11 bases remaining between them. Germline loops: CDR1 SQVTM, CDR2 ANQGSEA. CDR3 length: 11 amino acids. The CDR3 loop is CSVATGAGYTF. DNA for the CDR3: TGCAGCGTTGCAACTGGGGCAGGCTACACCTTC.

This clonotype has at least ten counts. CDR3 bases: TGCGCCAGCAGTTCCTCCGGGACAGGGAACGGAAACACCATATATTTT. It yields the protein CASSSSGTGNGNTIYF. The chain uses TRBV5-1 and TRBJ1-3, with 9 positions matching TRBD1. The germline gives CDR1 SGHRS, CDR2 YFSETQ. Trimming cost V 5 bases and J 4 bases; bases outside gene matches: 10. This CDR3 has 16 amino acids. The full variable domain, rest sourced from reference TRBV5-1 and TRBJ1-3, is KAGVTQTPRYLIKTRGQQVTLSCSPISGHRSVSWYQQTPGQGLQFLFEYFSETQRNKGNFPGRFSGRQFSNSRSEMNVSTLELGDSALYLCASSSSGTGNGNTIYFGEGSWLTVV.